What follows are 8 T cell receptor beta chains derived from one specimen sequenced in a study of T-cell reconstitution after alpha-beta-depleted transplantation in children. Researchers prepared the TCRbeta library using unique molecular identifiers, the study reports. TCRdb independently ran MiXCR on the PCR reads; one entry per CDR3 protein. The sample holds 640,000 or so distinct CDR3 sequences, around 16% seen once. Sequencing was performed on PBMCs from the stem cell graft donor, taken from the stem cell graft. These receptors came from a human donor who donated a stem cell graft to a child with acute myeloid leukemia.

The rearrangement uses TRBV7-2 and TRBJ2-6, with D unclear. The CDR3 covers 15 residues. Germline CDR1 is SGHTA and CDR2 is FQGNSA. V was clipped by 2 bases and J by 3 bases, with 8 bases between them. CDR3 sequence reads: CASSLFGVGANVLTF. In nucleotides, the CDR3 is TGTGCCAGCAGCTTATTCGGCGTTGGGGCCAACGTCCTGACTTTC.

In this sample, this clonotype turned up many times. V is TRBV7-3 and J is TRBJ1-4; possible D gene TRBD1, 5 bases. CDR3 length equals 17 residues. Germline assignment: CDR1 SGHTA and CDR2 FQGTGA. The germline V and J ends were trimmed by 5 bases and 5 bases, with 21 bases remaining between them. DNA for the CDR3: TGTGCCAGCAGCCCCACCCCGGTGGGGGACGGCAATGAAAAACTGTTTTTT. This codes for CASSPTPVGDGNEKLFF.

The chain links TRBV25-1 to TRBJ2-1, with D possibly being TRBD2 (6 bases). In germline, CDR1 is MGHDK, CDR2 SYGVNS. This CDR3 contains 17 residues. V was pared by 6 bases and J by 0 bases, with 18 bases between. The CDR3 region is CASSTWGDSSSYNEQFF. CDR3 bases: TGTGCCAGCAGCACTTGGGGGGACTCTAGCTCCTACAATGAGCAGTTCTTC. Combining the CDR3 with reference TRBV25-1 and TRBJ2-1 gives the whole variable domain EADIYQTPRYLVIGTGKKITLECSQTMGHDKMYWYQQDPGMELHLIHYSYGVNSTEKGDLSSESTVSRIRTEHFPLTLESARPSHTSQYLCASSTWGDSSSYNEQFFGPGTRLTVL.

The rearrangement links TRBV28 to TRBJ2-3, with D perhaps given as TRBD1 or TRBD2 (5 bases each). The CDR3 has 16 amino acids. Trimming took 3 bases from V and 2 from J, leaving 15 bases between them. Looked up from germline, CDR1 is MDHEN and CDR2 is SYDVKM. CDR3 DNA: TGTGCCAGCAGTTTCCTACGGGGCGGCCTCACAGATACGCAGTATTTT. Residues: CASSFLRGGLTDTQYF.

This clonotype appeared many times. V is TRBV20-1 and J is TRBJ2-1, with 13 bases identical to TRBD2. V was clipped by 5 bases and J by 4 bases; unmatched bases: 8. The CDR3 is made up of 16 amino acids. Germline CDR1 and CDR2: DFQATT and SNEGSKA (reference sequence). This CDR3 is CSARSTSGGVYNEQFF. The CDR3 nucleotides are TGCAGTGCTCGCTCAACTAGCGGGGGGGTATACAATGAGCAGTTCTTC.

This clonotype was recorded at least ten times. This sequence joins TRBV6-5 and TRBJ1-1; D uncertain. The germline CDR1 and CDR2 sequences are MNHEY and SVGAGI. V was pared by 0 bases and J by 4 bases, with 9 bases between. This CDR3 is 14 amino acids long. This CDR3 reads CASSYSSSGTEAFF. CDR3 in DNA: TGTGCCAGCAGTTACTCGAGTTCGGGCACTGAAGCTTTCTTT.

This clonotype has a count of ten or more. This CDR3 reads CSVSNGNQPQHF. CDR3 sequence (DNA): TGCAGCGTCTCTAACGGCAATCAGCCCCAGCATTTT. The J gene is TRBJ1-5, the V gene TRBV29-1; D unresolved. The germline gives CDR1 SQVTM, CDR2 ANQGSEA. The CDR3 extends over 12 amino acids. Trimming left V 6 bases short and J 2 bases short, with 8 bases between. Complete variable domain (other parts from reference TRBV29-1 and TRBJ1-5): SAVISQKPSRDICQRGTSLTIQCQVDSQVTMMFWYRQQPGQSLTLIATANQGSEATYESGFVIDKFPISRPNLTFSTLTVSNMSPEDSSIYLCSVSNGNQPQHFGDGTRLSIL.

The chain combines TRBV12-3 or TRBV12-4 with TRBJ2-3, with D perhaps TRBD1 or TRBD2 (7 bases each). CDR3 length: 14 amino acids. With 3 bases removed from V and 8 bases from J, the gap between germline ends came to 15 bases. This CDR3 reads CASSFQGGGGTQYF. For the CDR3, the DNA is TGTGCCAGCAGTTTTCAGGGGGGGGGAGGTACGCAGTATTTT.